This T cell receptor beta chain was captured by sequencing in a study of T-cell reconstitution after alpha-beta-depleted transplantation in children. In this sample, this clonotype turned up a few times. Library preparation (for TCRbeta) was performed with unique molecular identifiers. TCRdb fed the PCR reads into MiXCR, producing one record per CDR3 protein. The data show 330,000 or so distinct CDR3 sequences, around 10% seen once. Germline V gene data show CDR1 as SEHNR and CDR2 as FQNEAQ (reference sequence). V gave up 6 bases and J gave up 0 bases, with 11 bases separating them. This CDR3 spans 15 amino acids.

Source: PBMCs from the stem cell graft donor, taken from the stem cell graft. The sequence was obtained from a human donor who donated a stem cell graft to a child with acute lymphoblastic leukemia. The chain uses TRBV7-9 and TRBJ2-2, with D unclear. The CDR3 region has the DNA TGTGCCAGCAGTCGCCTCTATTCGAACACCGGGGAGCTGTTTTTT. Protein sequence: CASSRLYSNTGELFF. Based on the CDR3 plus reference TRBV7-9 and TRBJ2-2, the full variable domain is DTGVSQNPRHKITKRGQNVTFRCDPISEHNRLYWYRQTLGQGPEFLTYFQNEAQLEKSRLLSDRFSAERPKGSFSTLEIQRTEQGDSAMYLCASSRLYSNTGELFFGEGSRLTVL.